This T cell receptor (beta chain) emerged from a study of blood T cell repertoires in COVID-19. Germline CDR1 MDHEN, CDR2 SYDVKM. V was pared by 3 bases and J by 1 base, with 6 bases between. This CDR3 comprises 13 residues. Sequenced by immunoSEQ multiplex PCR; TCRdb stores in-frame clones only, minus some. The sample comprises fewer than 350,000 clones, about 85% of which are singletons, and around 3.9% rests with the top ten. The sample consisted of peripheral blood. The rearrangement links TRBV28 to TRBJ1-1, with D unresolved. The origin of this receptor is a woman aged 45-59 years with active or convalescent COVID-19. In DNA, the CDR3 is TGTGCCAGCAGTTTTCAACAGAACACTGAAGCTTTCTTT. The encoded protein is CASSFQQNTEAFF.